The 25 T cell receptor beta chains below all came from one sample that was sequenced in a study of T cells after yellow fever vaccination. In TCRdb, the 5' RACE reads were re-called with MiXCR into one record per CDR3 protein. The table records roughly 32,000 distinct CDR3 sequences, 6.6% of them present only once. Here the sequenced sample was PBMCs, either bulk or a sorted T-cell subset (CD4+, CD8+, memory, or dextramer-sorted; not recorded which), taken on the day of the first yellow fever vaccination. These receptors were taken from a young man who received the YFV17D yellow fever vaccine.

Concerning this clonotype: A read error may be the cause here, since a much bigger clone is one base away. V usage is TRBV6-4 and J usage is TRBJ2-1; possible D gene TRBD2, 5 bases. The CDR3 covers 13 residues. Germline assignment: CDR1 MRHNA and CDR2 SNTAGT. Trimming took 3 bases from V and 7 from J, leaving 10 bases between them. In DNA, the CDR3 is TGTGCCAGCAGTGAGGAGGCTGAGAATGAGCAGTTCTTC. Translating it yields CASSEEAENEQFF.

This clonotype has ten or more counts. V gene TRBV11-2 combines with J gene TRBJ1-6; D ambiguous. The CDR3 runs to 14 residues. V lost 11 bases and J lost 6, with 17 bases in between. Germline assignment: CDR1 SGHAT and CDR2 FQNNGV. The CDR3 DNA reads TGTGCCTCCCGAGCCGGCAGAACTAATTCACCCCTCCACTTT. Encoded protein: CASRAGRTNSPLHF.

This clonotype appeared many times. This chain connects TRBV25-1 to TRBJ2-7; 10 bases are a match to TRBD1. V dropped 4 bases and J dropped 3; count of bases not matched to a gene: 0. This CDR3 spans 13 amino acids. CDR1 and CDR2 from the germline V gene are MGHDK and SYGVNS. CDR3 sequence: CASSGTGGYEQYV. CDR3 sequence (DNA): TGTGCCAGCAGTGGGACAGGGGGCTACGAGCAGTACGTC.

This clonotype has a count of ten or more. The chain carries TRBV7-6 and TRBJ2-1; TRBD1 matches at 10 bases. Per the germline V gene, CDR1 is SGHVS and CDR2 is FNYEAQ. There are 17 residues in the CDR3. The V gene end was trimmed by 3 bases and the J gene end by 7 bases; junction bases not matched to a gene: 12. CDR3 DNA: TGTGCCAGCAGCTTCTATGCCGGGACAGGGGCAGGGAATGAGCAGTTCTTC. Amino acid sequence: CASSFYAGTGAGNEQFF.

At least ten counts were recorded for this clonotype. The gene calls are TRBV11-2 and TRBJ1-1, with D hard to call. Germline V gene sequence: CDR1 SGHAT, CDR2 FQNNGV. This CDR3 contains 12 residues. With 3 bases removed from V and 6 bases from J, the gap between germline ends came to 8 bases. DNA of the CDR3: TGTGCCAGCAGCTTCCCGGGAGCTGAAGCTTTCTTT. It specifies CASSFPGAEAFF.

By proportion, this clonotype is medium-sized. CDR3 nucleotides: TGTGCCAGCAGCTTCGGACCCGACTATGGCTACACCTTC. Protein sequence: CASSFGPDYGYTF. V is TRBV5-4 and J is TRBJ1-2; D not resolved. CDR3 length: 13 residues. The germline V and J ends were trimmed by 2 bases and 3 bases, with 8 bases remaining between them. Germline loops: CDR1 SGHNT, CDR2 YYREEE (reference sequence).

This clonotype came up many times. The chain couples TRBV7-2 to TRBJ1-1; D perhaps matches TRBD1 (5 bases). Trimming cost V 5 bases and J 6 bases, with 16 bases left between them. The CDR3 loop spans 14 amino acids. CDR1 SGHTA and CDR2 FQGNSA come from the germline V gene. CDR3 nucleotides: TGTGCCAGCAGCCCGTCACTCAGGGCGTCTGAAGCTTTCTTT. This gives the protein CASSPSLRASEAFF. Full variable domain (outside the CDR3, taken from reference TRBV7-2 and TRBJ1-1): GAGVSQSPSNKVTEKGKDVELRCDPISGHTALYWYRQSLGQGLEFLIYFQGNSAPDKSGLPSDRFSAERTGGSVSTLTIQRTQQEDSAVYLCASSPSLRASEAFFGQGTRLTVV.

This clonotype was counted at least ten times. V gene TRBV7-6 combines with J gene TRBJ2-1, with 8 nucleotides matching TRBD2. This CDR3 region has 17 residues. V was clipped by 0 bases and J by 0 bases; unmatched bases: 4. Germline values: CDR1 SGHVS, CDR2 FNYEAQ. The CDR3 sequence: CASSLASGGSSYNEQFF. The CDR3 DNA is TGTGCCAGCAGCTTAGCGAGCGGGGGAAGCTCCTACAATGAGCAGTTCTTC. The variable domain in full, with the rest retrieved from reference TRBV7-6 and TRBJ2-1, is GAGVSQSPRYKVTKRGQDVALRCDPISGHVSLYWYRQALGQGPEFLTYFNYEAQQDKSGLPNDRFSAERPEGSISTLTIQRTEQRDSAMYRCASSLASGGSSYNEQFFGPGTRLTVL.

This clonotype was counted many times. V gene TRBV2 combines with J gene TRBJ2-5, with D hard to call. CDR3 length equals 14 residues. Germline CDR1 SNHLY, CDR2 FYNNEI. Trimming pared 0 bases from V and 0 bases from J, leaving 5 bases between. CDR3 amino acids: CASSEALYQETQYF. CDR3 nucleotide sequence: TGTGCCAGCAGTGAAGCGCTGTACCAAGAGACCCAGTACTTC.

This clonotype turned up a few times. The chain links TRBV11-2 to TRBJ1-4; D uncertain. The CDR3 contains 13 residues. Trimming stripped 3 bases from V and 4 bases from J, with 6 bases between. CDR1 and CDR2 (germline): SGHAT, FQNNGV. CDR3 DNA sequence: TGTGCCAGCAGCTTCTCTTTTAATGAAAAACTGTTTTTT. This translates into CASSFSFNEKLFF. The full variable domain, completed using reference TRBV11-2 and TRBJ1-4, is EAGVAQSPRYKIIEKRQSVAFWCNPISGHATLYWYQQILGQGPKLLIQFQNNGVVDDSQLPKDRFSAERLKGVDSTLKIQPAKLEDSAVYLCASSFSFNEKLFFGSGTQLSVL.

A few counts support this clonotype. The chain is built from TRBV5-5 and TRBJ1-5, with D maybe TRBD1 (6 bases). This CDR3 region has 18 residues. V dropped 3 bases and J dropped 0 bases, with 19 bases sitting between them. Germline V lookup: CDR1 SGHKS, CDR2 YYEKEE (reference sequence). CDR3 sequence reads: CASSSDLTGTYSNQPQHF. CDR3 in DNA: TGTGCCAGCAGCTCCGACCTGACAGGCACGTATAGCAATCAGCCCCAGCATTTT.

This clonotype has at least ten counts. At one boundary the junction diverges from the germline segment, which might be a read error. CDR3 bases: TGTGCCAGCACCCAAGGCCTGGACACTGAAGCTTTCTTT. Translating it yields CASTQGLDTEAFF. The V and J genes are TRBV3-1 and TRBJ1-1; D ambiguous. CDR1 LGHDT and CDR2 YNNKEL come from the germline V gene (reference sequence). The CDR3 is made up of 13 amino acids.

This clonotype was counted at least ten times. The J gene is TRBJ2-2, the V gene TRBV5-1; 12 nucleotides match TRBD2. Germline V gives CDR1 SGHRS, CDR2 YFSETQ. This CDR3 contains 16 residues. The junction had 7 bases not matched to a gene; V was cut back by 3 bases and J by 7 bases. The CDR3 bases are TGCGCCAGCAGCTCGTCTAGCGGGGGGGCAAACGGGGAGCTGTTTTTT. This codes for CASSSSSGGANGELFF.

This clonotype was counted many times. The V and J genes are TRBV4-2 and TRBJ2-7; 13 positions agree with TRBD2. The CDR3 covers 15 residues. CDR1 is LGHNA, CDR2 YNFKEQ, per germline. Germline trimming cut 3 bases from V and 4 bases from J; bases unmatched to any gene: 3. This chain's CDR3 is CASSQETSGGYEQYF. Here the CDR3 DNA reads TGTGCCAGCAGCCAGGAGACTAGCGGGGGGTACGAGCAGTACTTC.

This clonotype showed up just a few times. The chain has TRBV12-3 or TRBV12-4 and TRBJ2-7; D is undetermined. Trimming shortened V by 3 bases and J by 3 bases, and 6 bases separated the two germline ends. This CDR3 is built from 12 residues. Here the CDR3 reads CASSFRHYEQYF. In DNA form, the CDR3 reads TGTGCCAGCAGTTTCCGCCACTACGAGCAGTACTTC.

V gene TRBV12-3 or TRBV12-4 combines with J gene TRBJ2-7, with D maybe TRBD1 (5 bases). The V gene lost 2 bases and the J gene lost 5 bases, with 13 bases spanning the gap. This CDR3 spans 14 amino acids. CDR3 in amino acids: CASSLLAGQNEQYF. The DNA for the CDR3 is TGTGCCAGCAGTTTATTGGCAGGGCAGAACGAGCAGTACTTC.

This clonotype was seen many times. The chain carries TRBV20-1 and TRBJ2-3; D may match TRBD1 or TRBD2 (6 bases each). Germline assignment: CDR1 DFQATT and CDR2 SNEGSKA (reference sequence). This CDR3 is built from 11 residues. Trimming removed 6 bases at V and 6 bases at J, with 10 bases between. CDR3 sequence (DNA): TGCAGTGCCAAGGGGGGCGATACGCAGTATTTT. Protein product: CSAKGGDTQYF.

This clonotype has only a few counts. The V and J genes are TRBV7-6 and TRBJ2-2; maybe TRBD2 (5 bases). The germline CDR1 and CDR2 sequences are SGHVS and FNYEAQ. V was clipped by 4 bases and J by 2 bases, with 11 bases between them. CDR3 size: 15 residues. CDR3 residues: CASSSGLLNTGELFF. The CDR3 region has the DNA TGTGCCAGCAGCTCCGGACTGTTAAACACCGGGGAGCTGTTTTTT.

This clonotype was counted many times. The rearrangement joins TRBV4-1 to TRBJ1-6, with TRBD1 identical over 9 bases. Trimming took 2 bases from V and 6 from J; bases not matched to a gene: 8. Germline V gene lookup returns CDR1 MGHRA and CDR2 YSYEKL. The CDR3 covers 17 residues. CDR3 coding DNA: TGCGCCAGCAGCCAAAGACAGGGGGATCGCTTTAATTCACCCCTCCACTTT. Translating gives CASSQRQGDRFNSPLHF.

The sample holds many counts of this clonotype. V and J are TRBV4-1 and TRBJ1-2, with D possibly being TRBD1 (6 bases). The germline V gene encodes CDR1 MGHRA and CDR2 YSYEKL. The CDR3 length is 18 residues. The V end lost 0 bases, the J end lost 4 bases, and 21 bases lay between the germline ends. Here the CDR3 reads CASSQDLTLAEQGYGYTF. In DNA, the CDR3 is TGCGCCAGCAGCCAAGATCTCACTTTAGCGGAACAGGGCTATGGCTACACCTTC.

This clonotype was picked up a small number of times. Sequence at one end of the junction differs from germline and may be a read error. The chain is built from TRBV27 and TRBJ1-6; perhaps TRBD1 as D (6 bases). The CDR3 length is 16 residues. Germline CDR1 is MNHEY and CDR2 is SMNVEV (reference sequence). CDR3 protein: CASGLREGEYNSPLHF. The CDR3 nucleotides read TGTGCCAGCGGTTTGCGGGAGGGGGAATATAATTCACCCCTCCACTTT.

The chain links TRBV7-3 to TRBJ2-5; a weak D match, TRBD2 (6 bases). The CDR3 sequence is 14 residues long. CDR1 is SGHTA and CDR2 is FQGTGA in the germline V gene. The germline V and J ends were trimmed by 1 base and 8 bases, with 14 bases remaining between them. The CDR3 coding sequence is TGTGCCAGCAGCTTAAGCGGGGACTCCTTAACCCAGTACTTC. Translated, it gives CASSLSGDSLTQYF.

This clonotype was observed at least ten times. The chain employs TRBV28 and TRBJ2-1; no definite D call. This CDR3 has 12 amino acids. V lost 4 bases and J lost 9, with 10 bases in between. CDR1 MDHEN and CDR2 SYDVKM come from the germline V gene. The CDR3 region is CASSSPPGEQFF. CDR3 bases: TGTGCCAGCAGTTCCCCCCCGGGTGAGCAGTTCTTC.

This clonotype was seen a few times. This chain uses TRBV7-3 with TRBJ2-6; the D gene is possibly TRBD1 (8 bases). Germline V CDR1 and CDR2: SGHTA, FQGTGA. This CDR3 has 16 residues. Trimming took 5 bases from V and 4 from J, leaving 15 bases between them. The CDR3 DNA reads TGTGCCAGCAGCCCACAGGGGGGGTTCGGGGCCAACGTCCTGACTTTC. Protein: CASSPQGGFGANVLTF.

This sequence joins TRBV3-1 and TRBJ2-1; D gene uncertain. Trimming shortened V by 2 bases and J by 5 bases, and 28 bases separated the two germline ends. The CDR3 runs to 20 residues. Germline CDR1 is LGHDT and CDR2 is YNNKEL (reference sequence). This chain's CDR3 is CASSQNHGPWTFALDNEQFF. The CDR3 DNA is TGTGCCAGCAGCCAAAACCATGGGCCGTGGACCTTCGCATTGGACAATGAGCAGTTCTTC.